The 30 T cell receptor beta chains below were found in one sample sequenced in a study of CD8+CD57+ T cells in acquired aplastic anemia. According to the study, genomic DNA was the template for TCR beta VDJ and CDR3 profiling. TCRdb used MiXCR to reprocess the reads, holding one entry per CDR3 protein. The sample lists about 200,000 distinct CDR3 sequences, more than 55% occurring once. Before being chosen for sequencing, patients had shown CD8+CD57+ cell expansion by flow cytometry. The material sequenced was sorted CD4+, CD8+, or CD8+CD57+ T cells (not recorded which) from PBMCs. The source is a human donor with aplastic anemia.

The chain combines TRBV24-1 with TRBJ1-2; 11 bases are shared with TRBD1. This CDR3 is 13 amino acids long. V lost 3 bases, J lost 13 bases, and 6 bases stayed unmatched. Germline CDR1 reads KGHDR; CDR2 reads SFDVKD. CDR3 protein: CATSDSRDRGFTF. CDR3 coding DNA: TGTGCCACCAGTGATAGCCGGGACAGGGGGTTCACCTTC.

The chain recombines TRBV19 with TRBJ2-3; TRBD2 matches at 12 bases. The ends lost 6 bases at V and 8 bases at J; junction bases unmatched: 15. The CDR3 contains 17 residues. From germline, CDR1 is LNHDA and CDR2 SQIVND (reference sequence). This CDR3 is CASSSGVLAGGPGTQYF. Here the CDR3 DNA reads TGTGCCAGTAGCTCGGGGGTCCTAGCGGGGGGGCCGGGTACGCAGTATTTT.

As to this clonotype: A junction boundary mismatches the germline segment, possibly from a read error. The rearrangement uses TRBV7-2 and TRBJ2-5, with D maybe TRBD1 (5 bases). This CDR3 comprises 14 residues. CDR1 and CDR2 from the germline V gene are SGHTA and FQGNSA. CDR3 loop: CAISLLGADATQHF. CDR3 sequence (DNA): TGTGCCATCAGCTTACTTGGGGCAGATGCGACCCAGCACTTC.

The rearrangement uses TRBV6-5 and TRBJ2-2; the D gene is possibly TRBD1 (5 bases). The CDR3 is 14 residues long. Germline V gene lookup returns CDR1 MNHEY and CDR2 SVGAGI. V lost 2 bases and J 5 bases, leaving 9 bases between the germline ends. The CDR3: CASSYRQTTGELFF. CDR3 DNA sequence: TGTGCCAGCAGTTACCGACAGACTACCGGGGAGCTGTTTTTT.

The chain couples TRBV7-8 to TRBJ1-5, with 11 bases fitting TRBD1. V lost 5 bases and J lost 2; bases outside the gene matches: 14. The germline V gene encodes CDR1 SGHVS and CDR2 FQNEAQ. The CDR3 loop spans 19 amino acids. The DNA of the CDR3 is TGTGCCAGCAGCCTTAGGTACCCAGGACAGGGGGCCGGCAATCAGCCCCAGCATTTT. This encodes CASSLRYPGQGAGNQPQHF.

As concerns this clonotype: A junction boundary mismatches the germline segment, possibly from a read error. The chain is built from TRBV9 and TRBJ1-1, with unresolved D. This CDR3 spans 14 amino acids. Germline V CDR1 and CDR2: SGDLS, YYNGEE. The CDR3 region is CASSLEDANTEASF. The CDR3 region has the DNA TGTGCCAGTAGCTTAGAGGACGCGAACACTGAAGCTTCCTTT.

In the case of this clonotype: The missing conserved phenylalanine or tryptophan at the end of this CDR3 makes a read error likely. Written as DNA, the CDR3 is TGCGCCAGCACCCCGACTAGCGGGGGCGGCGGGGAGCTGTTTTCT. Protein product: CASTPTSGGGGELFS. The chain carries TRBV10-2 and TRBJ2-2, with TRBD2 identical over 12 bases. CDR3 size: 15 residues. J gave up 7 bases and V 7 bases, and 7 bases lay outside the gene matches. Per germline, CDR1 WSHSY and CDR2 SAAADI.

The chain is built from TRBV12-3 or TRBV12-4 and TRBJ1-2, with D perhaps TRBD1 (5 bases). Trimming shortened V by 8 bases and J by 1 base, and 23 bases separated the two germline ends. This CDR3 region has 17 residues. Here the CDR3 DNA reads TGTGCCAGCCTAGGGGAGGTCAGGCAGGGAGGTAACTATGGCTACACCTTC. It codes for CASLGEVRQGGNYGYTF.

The rearrangement joins TRBV20-1 to TRBJ2-7, with 8 bases identical to TRBD1. The CDR3 has 16 amino acids. Germline loops: CDR1 DFQATT, CDR2 SNEGSKA (reference sequence). V shed 0 bases and J 2 bases; nucleotides not matched to a gene: 9. The CDR3 loop reads CSARDWGQVAPYEQYF. In nucleotides, the CDR3 is TGCAGTGCTAGAGATTGGGGACAGGTCGCGCCCTACGAGCAGTACTTC.

In this sample, this clonotype turned up a few times. The chain combines TRBV2 with TRBJ2-7, with 8 bases that match TRBD1. This CDR3 region has 14 residues. Per germline, CDR1 SNHLY and CDR2 FYNNEI. The junction had 5 bases not matched to a gene; V was cut back by 4 bases and J by 3 bases. The CDR3 loop is CASSAGTGRYEQYF. CDR3 DNA: TGTGCCAGCAGTGCCGGGACAGGCCGCTACGAGCAGTACTTC.

This clonotype showed up many times. The genes are TRBV7-9 and TRBJ1-1; no reliable D call. V lost 2 bases, J lost 0 bases, and 10 bases lay in between. This CDR3 has 15 residues. Per the germline V gene, CDR1 is SEHNR and CDR2 is FQNEAQ (reference sequence). The CDR3 coding sequence is TGTGCCAGCAGCTTAACAGATACGATGAACACTGAAGCTTTCTTT. Protein product: CASSLTDTMNTEAFF.

The rearrangement uses TRBV15 and TRBJ1-1; D possibly corresponds to TRBD1 (5 bases). The V end lost 6 bases, the J end lost 2 bases, and 16 bases lay between the germline ends. The CDR3 runs to 15 residues. Germline V gives CDR1 LNHNV, CDR2 YYDKDF (reference sequence). In DNA, the CDR3 is TGTGCCACCAGGCACCGCAGGGTGCAAAACACTGAAGCTTTCTTT. Residues: CATRHRRVQNTEAFF.

The rearrangement uses TRBV11-2 and TRBJ2-7, with TRBD1 as a possible D gene (6 bases). Looked up from germline, CDR1 is SGHAT and CDR2 is FQNNGV. The V end lost 5 bases, the J end lost 2 bases, and 16 bases lay between the germline ends. The CDR3 consists of 15 residues. Here the CDR3 DNA reads TGTGCCAGCAGCAGTGCTTCGTGGGGGCCCTACGAGCAGTACTTC. Translation gives CASSSASWGPYEQYF.

This rearrangement joins TRBV25-1 to TRBJ2-1; 7 bases match TRBD1. V lost 5 bases, J lost 3 bases, and 4 bases stayed unmatched. From germline, CDR1 is MGHDK and CDR2 SYGVNS. This CDR3 has 14 amino acids. CDR3 region: CASSSRQGYNEQFF. The CDR3 DNA sequence: TGTGCCAGCAGTTCAAGACAGGGCTACAATGAGCAGTTCTTC.

This clonotype was observed a single time. One junction end does not reproduce the germline sequence, and a read error may be involved. The chain joins TRBV5-1 to TRBJ2-7, with D tentatively TRBD2 (6 bases). Per the germline V gene, CDR1 is SGHRS and CDR2 is YFSETQ. The CDR3 totals 15 residues. The CDR3 DNA is TGTGCCAGCAGCCCCCTGGGGGGTGCGACCTACGAGCAGTACTTC. Amino acid sequence: CASSPLGGATYEQYF.

This clonotype was seen at least ten times. The chain couples TRBV6-1 to TRBJ2-6; D possibly matches TRBD1 or TRBD2 (5 bases each). CDR3 length: 14 residues. V lost 3 bases, J lost 2 bases, and 5 bases lay in between. The germline CDR1 and CDR2 sequences are MNHNS and SASEGT. CDR3 amino acids: CASSEGAGANVLTF. The CDR3 DNA reads TGTGCCAGCAGTGAGGGGGCTGGGGCCAACGTCCTGACTTTC.

This chain links TRBV20-1 with TRBJ2-7; D not resolved. CDR1 is DFQATT and CDR2 is SNEGSKA in the germline V gene (reference sequence). V lost 6 bases and J 0 bases, leaving 15 bases between the germline ends. CDR3 length: 14 residues. The CDR3 sequence: CSASPQVSSYEQYF. CDR3 coding DNA: TGCAGTGCCAGCCCCCAGGTGAGCTCCTACGAGCAGTACTTC.

This chain links TRBV4-1 with TRBJ1-1; tentative D call: TRBD1 (6 bases). CDR1 and CDR2 from the germline V gene are MGHRA and YSYEKL. V was clipped by 1 base and J by 1 base, with 7 bases between them. The CDR3 is made up of 14 amino acids. In DNA, the CDR3 is TGCGCCAGCAGCCAAGTGGACAGGAACACTGAAGCTTTCTTT. This gives the protein CASSQVDRNTEAFF.

The count of this clonotype is one. J is TRBJ2-7 and V is TRBV29-1; 7 bases are shared with TRBD2. CDR1 and CDR2 from the germline V gene are SQVTM and ANQGSEA. J was trimmed by 7 bases and V by 0 bases; bases with no gene match: 6. This CDR3 is 13 amino acids long. CDR3 loop: CSVEEVAGGEQYF. The CDR3 coding sequence is TGCAGCGTTGAAGAAGTTGCCGGGGGGGAGCAGTACTTC.

For the CDR3, the DNA is TGTGCCAGCAGCGTAGGGGGGCAGAGCTCCTACAATGAGCAGTTCTTC. This encodes CASSVGGQSSYNEQFF. This chain uses TRBV9 with TRBJ2-1; tentatively, D is TRBD1 (6 bases). CDR1 SGDLS and CDR2 YYNGEE come from the germline V gene. The germline V and J ends were trimmed by 0 bases and 0 bases, with 10 bases remaining between them. This CDR3 region has 16 residues.

This rearrangement joins TRBV10-3 to TRBJ1-1; a possible D gene is TRBD1 (6 bases). CDR3 length: 13 amino acids. Germline loops: CDR1 ENHRY, CDR2 SYGVKD. Trimming took 8 bases from V and 0 from J, leaving 10 bases between them. The CDR3 coding sequence is TGTGCCATCCTCGAGGGGGTGAACACTGAAGCTTTCTTT. Amino acid sequence: CAILEGVNTEAFF.

This clonotype appeared many times. The rearrangement uses TRBV5-1 and TRBJ1-4; D remains ambiguous. CDR3 length equals 13 residues. Per germline, CDR1 SGHRS and CDR2 YFSETQ. V was cut by 7 bases and J by 4 bases, with 11 bases left in between. The CDR3 spells CASEVGSNEKLFF. The CDR3 DNA sequence: TGCGCCAGCGAGGTAGGAAGTAATGAAAAACTGTTTTTT.

J is TRBJ2-1 and V is TRBV19; D is unclear. CDR3 length: 15 amino acids. V was pared by 7 bases and J by 10 bases, with 23 bases between. Germline lookup yields CDR1 LNHDA and CDR2 SQIVND (reference sequence). The CDR3 sequence is CASKRRGVETDEQFF. CDR3 bases: TGTGCCAGTAAAAGACGAGGAGTCGAAACGGACGAGCAGTTCTTC.

A word on this clonotype: One end of the junction varies from germline; a read error may be responsible. The gene calls are TRBV10-3 and TRBJ2-3, with D unresolved. The DNA end lines up better with TRBJ1-5; the J call may be wrong. The CDR3 loop spans 16 amino acids. Germline CDR1 and CDR2: ENHRY and SYGVKD. CDR3 amino acids: CAISESTSGKADTQHF. The CDR3 bases are TGTGCTATCAGTGAGTCCACTAGCGGGAAGGCTGATACGCAGCATTTT.

V gene TRBV14 combines with J gene TRBJ2-5; TRBD2 matches at 10 bases. This CDR3 is 21 amino acids long. Germline V gene data show CDR1 as SGHDN and CDR2 as FVKESK. Unmatched junction bases numbered 22, after V lost 1 base and J lost 5 bases. The CDR3: CASSQVGSGRSYFSGLETQYF. In DNA, the CDR3 is TGTGCCAGCAGCCAAGTAGGTAGCGGGAGGTCGTATTTCAGTGGATTGGAGACCCAGTACTTC.

In this sample, this clonotype turned up a few times. The CDR3 loop reads CSAVSGRSYNEQFF. Here the CDR3 DNA reads TGCAGTGCTGTTAGCGGGAGATCCTACAATGAGCAGTTCTTC. The chain joins TRBV20-1 to TRBJ2-1, with 9 bases aligning to TRBD2. The germline V gene encodes CDR1 DFQATT and CDR2 SNEGSKA (reference sequence). The CDR3 covers 14 residues. V shed 5 bases and J 1 base; nucleotides not matched to a gene: 3.

The V call is TRBV7-6, the J call TRBJ2-3; D unresolved. V lost 1 base and J lost 2, with 10 bases in between. This CDR3 contains 15 residues. Germline V gene sequence: CDR1 SGHVS, CDR2 FNYEAQ. The CDR3 protein is CASSLGRRLTDTQYF. CDR3 bases: TGTGCCAGCAGCTTAGGACGGAGACTCACAGATACGCAGTATTTT.

This clonotype was seen more than once but under ten times. The rearrangement joins TRBV20-1 to TRBJ2-5, with 7 bases identical to TRBD1. The CDR3 loop spans 12 amino acids. Germline V gene lookup returns CDR1 DFQATT and CDR2 SNEGSKA (reference sequence). Trimming at V came to 6 bases and at J to 5 bases, leaving 6 bases not matched to a gene. The CDR3: CSARGFGETQYF. The CDR3 nucleotides read TGCAGTGCCAGGGGGTTTGGGGAGACCCAGTACTTC.

The rearrangement links TRBV5-6 to TRBJ1-1; D remains ambiguous. Trimming took 2 bases from V and 3 from J, leaving 14 bases between them. Germline CDR1 is SGHDT and CDR2 is YYEEEE. The CDR3 has 15 residues. The CDR3 nucleotides read TGTGCCAGCAGCTTAGATTTCCCCTCTGACACTGAAGCTTTCTTT. Its protein product is CASSLDFPSDTEAFF. The full variable domain, in which reference TRBV5-6 and TRBJ1-1 provide the parts outside the CDR3, is DAGVTQSPTHLIKTRGQQVTLRCSPKSGHDTVSWYQQALGQGPQFIFQYYEEEERQRGNFPDRFSGHQFPNYSSELNVNALLLGDSALYLCASSLDFPSDTEAFFGQGTRLTVV.

The V and J genes are TRBV12-3 or TRBV12-4 and TRBJ2-7; D perhaps matches TRBD2 (6 bases). The CDR3 runs 14 residues. Trimming removed 8 bases at V and 0 bases at J, with 14 bases between. CDR3 residues: CASHPRGDSYEQYF. The CDR3, as DNA: TGTGCCAGCCATCCGCGCGGGGACTCCTACGAGCAGTACTTC.